This entry lists 27 T cell receptor beta chains sequenced from one sample in a study of CD8 T cells in ankylosing spondylitis. In TCRdb, the 5' RACE reads were re-called with MiXCR into one record per CDR3 protein. In the table there are fewer than 250,000 distinct CDR3 sequences, 10% to 13% of which are singletons. Sequenced: blood, either unsorted or a sorted T cell fraction (not recorded which). These receptors were taken from a male donor with ankylosing spondylitis or in good health (not recorded which).

This clonotype was found many times. This rearrangement joins TRBV7-9 to TRBJ2-3; D is unclear. CDR3 length: 14 residues. Per germline, CDR1 SEHNR and CDR2 FQNEAQ (reference sequence). Trimming shortened V by 1 base and J by 4 bases, and 9 bases separated the two germline ends. CDR3 sequence reads: CASSLGSSPDTQYF. The DNA for the CDR3 is TGTGCCAGCAGCTTAGGGTCGAGCCCAGATACGCAGTATTTT.

The CDR3 nucleotides are TGCAGTGCTAGGAGAAGGGGTTCTGGAAACACCATATATTTT. It is translated as CSARRRGSGNTIYF. The rearrangement links TRBV20-1 to TRBJ1-3, with a possible D match to TRBD1 (5 bases). Per the germline V gene, CDR1 is DFQATT and CDR2 is SNEGSKA (reference sequence). The CDR3 runs to 14 residues. V was clipped by 3 bases and J by 1 base, with 10 bases between them.

This clonotype was counted between two and nine times. The chain links TRBV29-1 to TRBJ1-3; D call uncertain. Germline-derived CDR1 and CDR2 are SQVTM and ANQGSEA. The V end lost 5 bases, the J end lost 0 bases, and 8 bases lay between the germline ends. This CDR3 has 13 amino acids. Written as DNA, the CDR3 is TGCAGCGTTTCTCGGGGCTCTGGAAACACCATATATTTT. Its translation: CSVSRGSGNTIYF. Full variable domain (rest looked up from reference TRBV29-1 and TRBJ1-3): SAVISQKPSRDICQRGTSLTIQCQVDSQVTMMFWYRQQPGQSLTLIATANQGSEATYESGFVIDKFPISRPNLTFSTLTVSNMSPEDSSIYLCSVSRGSGNTIYFGEGSWLTVV.

This clonotype was counted between two and nine times. V and J are TRBV12-3 or TRBV12-4 and TRBJ2-2, with D perhaps given as TRBD1 or TRBD2 (6 bases each). There are 15 residues in the CDR3. The V end lost 6 bases, the J end lost 5 bases, and 16 bases lay between the germline ends. The CDR3 region is CASSPIGGQTGELFF. The CDR3 region has the DNA TGTGCCAGCAGCCCCATTGGGGGGCAGACCGGGGAGCTGTTTTTT.

V gene TRBV18 combines with J gene TRBJ2-7; D uncertain. The CDR3 totals 13 residues. Trimming left V 5 bases short and J 4 bases short, with 12 bases between. Germline V lookup: CDR1 KGHSH, CDR2 LQKENI. CDR3 bases: TGTGCCAGCTCATTGAACTCTGAATACGAGCAGTACTTC. Translating it yields CASSLNSEYEQYF.

This clonotype was detected ten times or more. The V gene is TRBV7-2, the J gene TRBJ1-1; 7 bases fit TRBD1. V was clipped by 0 bases and J by 6 bases; unmatched bases: 7. The CDR3 is 15 residues long. The germline V gene has CDR1 SGHTA and CDR2 FQGNSA. The CDR3 here is CASSLAGGDFPEAFF. The CDR3 nucleotides read TGTGCCAGCAGCTTAGCAGGGGGCGACTTCCCTGAAGCTTTCTTT.

At least ten counts were recorded for this clonotype. The rearrangement links TRBV5-1 to TRBJ2-3; D is possibly TRBD2 (5 bases). The CDR3 consists of 14 residues. V was pared by 6 bases and J by 1 base, with 12 bases between. CDR1 is SGHRS, CDR2 YFSETQ, per germline. The CDR3 region is CASKRETGTDTQYF. The CDR3 nucleotides read TGCGCCAGCAAAAGGGAGACTGGCACAGATACGCAGTATTTT.

This clonotype was counted many times. The CDR3 DNA follows: TGTGCCAGCAGCTTAGGGGGGATAACTCAGCCCCAGCATTTT. Its translation is CASSLGGITQPQHF. The rearrangement links TRBV7-8 to TRBJ1-5; D may be TRBD1 (5 bases). The V gene lost 1 base and the J gene lost 6 bases, with 10 bases spanning the gap. The CDR3 has 14 amino acids. Germline CDR1 and CDR2: SGHVS and FQNEAQ.

The V gene is TRBV12-3 or TRBV12-4, the J gene TRBJ1-2; D is ambiguous. The CDR3 is 13 residues long. V lost 6 bases and J lost 6, with 14 bases in between. CDR3 DNA sequence: TGTGCCAGCAGGGTAGGATCGGGCCATGGCTACACCTTC. It translates to CASRVGSGHGYTF.

At least ten counts were recorded for this clonotype. The rearrangement links TRBV27 to TRBJ1-1; D not certain. Trimming removed 3 bases at V and 1 base at J, with 6 bases between. Germline CDR1 MNHEY, CDR2 SMNVEV (reference sequence). CDR3 length equals 13 residues. In DNA, the CDR3 is TGTGCCAGCAGTTTCGACGGGAACACTGAAGCTTTCTTT. The encoded protein is CASSFDGNTEAFF.

In this sample, this clonotype turned up many times. The V call is TRBV7-9, the J call TRBJ2-5; TRBD2 aligns across 10 bases. Trimming took 5 bases from V and 5 from J; bases not matched to a gene: 8. In germline, CDR1 is SEHNR, CDR2 FQNEAQ (reference sequence). The CDR3 has 15 amino acids. The CDR3 reads CASSVGTSDPETQYF. CDR3 in DNA: TGTGCCAGCAGCGTAGGGACTAGCGACCCGGAGACCCAGTACTTC.

There are many counts of this clonotype. The rearrangement uses TRBV11-2 and TRBJ1-4; possible D gene TRBD1, 6 bases. The CDR3 sequence is 17 residues long. Germline loops: CDR1 SGHAT, CDR2 FQNNGV. V was cut by 1 base and J by 3 bases, with 15 bases left in between. CDR3 protein: CASSLGGGYTSNEKLFF. The CDR3 DNA reads as TGTGCCAGCAGCTTAGGAGGGGGATACACGTCTAATGAAAAACTGTTTTTT.

In this sample, this clonotype turned up a few times. The V and J genes are TRBV4-2 and TRBJ2-5, with a weak D call TRBD1 (5 bases). This CDR3 is 15 amino acids long. V lost 2 bases to trimming and J lost 1 base, with 11 bases between them. Per germline, CDR1 LGHNA and CDR2 YNFKEQ. This CDR3 is CASSQTMQGQETQYF. The CDR3 DNA is TGTGCCAGCAGCCAAACCATGCAGGGCCAAGAGACCCAGTACTTC.

This clonotype was seen at least ten times. V and J are TRBV28 and TRBJ2-5; D is undetermined. This CDR3 spans 14 amino acids. V dropped 10 bases and J dropped 2 bases, with 17 bases sitting between them. Germline V gene lookup returns CDR1 MDHEN and CDR2 SYDVKM. CDR3 sequence: CATNWRENQETQYF. CDR3 coding DNA: TGTGCCACAAATTGGAGAGAGAATCAAGAGACCCAGTACTTC.

This clonotype appeared many times. This rearrangement joins TRBV7-8 to TRBJ1-2; 7 bases agree with TRBD1. V shed 5 bases, J shed 3 bases, and the junction held 6 bases outside the gene matches. Germline CDR1 is SGHVS and CDR2 is FQNEAQ. The CDR3 loop spans 14 amino acids. The CDR3 DNA reads as TGTGCCAGCAGCGCGTCCGGGACAGACTATGGCTACACCTTC. It encodes CASSASGTDYGYTF. Together with reference TRBV7-8 and TRBJ1-2, the CDR3 gives the full variable domain: GAGVSQSPRYKVAKRGQDVALRCDPISGHVSLFWYQQALGQGPEFLTYFQNEAQLDKSGLPSDRFFAERPEGSVSTLKIQRTQQEDSAVYLCASSASGTDYGYTFGSGTRLTVV.

V gene TRBV20-1 combines with J gene TRBJ2-2; D is unclear. Germline CDR1 DFQATT, CDR2 SNEGSKA (reference sequence). Trimming removed 2 bases from V and 6 bases from J, with 13 bases in between. The length of the CDR3 is 14 residues. The chain's CDR3 is CSARPVLGAGELFF. In DNA form, the CDR3 reads TGCAGTGCTAGACCTGTGTTGGGCGCCGGGGAGCTGTTTTTT.

This clonotype occurred many times. The chain links TRBV12-3 or TRBV12-4 to TRBJ1-1, with a possible D match to TRBD1 (5 bases). The CDR3 contains 14 residues. V was trimmed by 8 bases and J by 8 bases, leaving 21 bases between them. CDR3 sequence: CASRGGRGPDEAFF. DNA of the CDR3: TGTGCCAGCCGTGGGGGACGGGGCCCTGACGAAGCTTTCTTT.

This clonotype was seen at least ten times. The rearrangement links TRBV5-1 to TRBJ1-2; TRBD1 might be the D (6 bases). The V gene's germline CDR1 is SGHRS and CDR2 YFSETQ. The V end lost 0 bases, the J end lost 7 bases, and 13 bases lay between the germline ends. The CDR3 extends over 14 amino acids. This CDR3 reads CASSLGGTSGGYTF. The CDR3 nucleotides read TGCGCCAGCAGCTTGGGCGGGACATCTGGTGGCTACACCTTC.

This clonotype has ten or more counts. The gene calls are TRBV9 and TRBJ2-1; 9 nucleotides agree with TRBD1. V was pared by 1 base and J by 3 bases, with 8 bases of the junction left unmatched. This CDR3 region has 17 residues. Germline CDR1 SGDLS, CDR2 YYNGEE. The CDR3 loop is CASSVSPSGQGYNEQFF. The CDR3 region has the DNA TGTGCCAGCAGCGTATCTCCTTCGGGACAGGGCTACAATGAGCAGTTCTTC.

This clonotype was seen at least ten times. The chain employs TRBV5-1 and TRBJ2-1; D perhaps matches TRBD2 (6 bases). Looked up from germline, CDR1 is SGHRS and CDR2 is YFSETQ. This CDR3 spans 15 amino acids. Between the trimmed V and J ends, which lost 4 bases and 0 bases, there was a span of 11 bases. The CDR3 spells CASSVGDFSYNEQFF. The CDR3 region has the DNA TGCGCCAGCAGCGTAGGGGACTTCTCCTACAATGAGCAGTTCTTC. Looking up the rest from reference TRBV5-1 and TRBJ2-1 gives the full variable domain: KAGVTQTPRYLIKTRGQQVTLSCSPISGHRSVSWYQQTPGQGLQFLFEYFSETQRNKGNFPGRFSGRQFSNSRSEMNVSTLELGDSALYLCASSVGDFSYNEQFFGPGTRLTVL.

This clonotype showed up many times. The chain employs TRBV5-1 and TRBJ1-6, with 9 nucleotides matching TRBD1. Germline V lookup: CDR1 SGHRS, CDR2 YFSETQ. Trimming removed 4 bases from V and 9 bases from J; junction bases left unmatched: 8. There are 15 residues in the CDR3. Here the CDR3 DNA reads TGCGCCAGCAGCCAGGGACAGGGTGTTTCTTCACCCCTCCACTTT. It specifies CASSQGQGVSSPLHF.

This clonotype was found a few times. The chain links TRBV5-1 to TRBJ2-3, with 8 positions matching TRBD2. CDR1 is SGHRS, CDR2 YFSETQ, per germline. There are 12 residues in the CDR3. The junction had 2 bases not matched to a gene; V was cut back by 1 base and J by 10 bases. The CDR3 DNA reads as TGCGCCAGCAGCTTGAGCGGGGGTGCGCAGTATTTT. Translating gives CASSLSGGAQYF.

This clonotype was counted many times. V usage is TRBV5-5 and J usage is TRBJ2-3; D is perhaps TRBD1 (6 bases). Trimming shortened V by 3 bases and J by 2 bases, and 16 bases separated the two germline ends. Germline V lookup: CDR1 SGHKS, CDR2 YYEKEE (reference sequence). The CDR3 has 16 residues. The CDR3 sequence is CASSSVQGTPTDTQYF. CDR3 in DNA: TGTGCCAGCAGCTCTGTGCAGGGGACCCCCACAGATACGCAGTATTTT.

This clonotype was recorded at least ten times. V usage is TRBV5-6 and J usage is TRBJ1-2; 12 bases line up with TRBD1. V dropped 8 bases and J dropped 7; count of bases not matched to a gene: 6. The CDR3 has 13 residues. Germline CDR1 reads SGHDT; CDR2 reads YYEEEE. The CDR3 reads CASNPGQGAGYTF. The CDR3 DNA sequence: TGTGCCAGTAACCCGGGACAGGGGGCTGGCTACACCTTC. The complete variable domain, with remaining parts taken from reference TRBV5-6 and TRBJ1-2, reads DAGVTQSPTHLIKTRGQQVTLRCSPKSGHDTVSWYQQALGQGPQFIFQYYEEEERQRGNFPDRFSGHQFPNYSSELNVNALLLGDSALYLCASNPGQGAGYTFGSGTRLTVV.

This clonotype was observed a handful of times. V usage is TRBV20-1 and J usage is TRBJ2-1, with D unresolved. The germline V gene has CDR1 DFQATT and CDR2 SNEGSKA (reference sequence). V shed 3 bases and J shed 2 bases, with 11 bases lying between them. The CDR3 contains 14 residues. CDR3 nucleotide sequence: TGCAGTGCTAGTTCCGCGCCGACCTACAATGAGCAGTTCTTC. Its translation: CSASSAPTYNEQFF.

The CDR3: CASSYDNSPLAKNIQYF. The DNA for the CDR3 is TGTGCCAGCAGTTATGACAATTCTCCTCTAGCCAAAAACATTCAGTACTTC. The V call is TRBV12-3 or TRBV12-4, the J call TRBJ2-4; D is uncertain. The germline V and J ends were trimmed by 4 bases and 0 bases, with 16 bases remaining between them. The CDR3 is 17 residues long.

This clonotype was observed a handful of times. The chain has TRBV18 and TRBJ2-5; 10 bases line up with TRBD1. The germline V gene encodes CDR1 KGHSH and CDR2 LQKENI. The J segment lost 6 bases and the V segment lost 3 bases, leaving 7 bases of the junction unmatched. The CDR3 contains 15 residues. CDR3 amino acids: CASSPGQGGVKTQYF. The CDR3 DNA reads TGTGCCAGCTCACCTGGACAGGGGGGCGTGAAGACCCAGTACTTC.